The 30 T cell receptor beta chains below come from one sample, sequenced in a study of T cells in Graves' hyperthyroidism and ophthalmopathy. RNA transcripts yielded amplified TCR beta CDR3 regions. The TCR CDR3 first-round RT-PCR relied on the HTBI primer set. TCRdb re-called the multiplex PCR reads through MiXCR, storing one row per CDR3 protein. The sample lists 450,000 to 550,000 distinct CDR3 sequences, roughly a quarter seen once, with about 11% in the top ten. The sequencing sample was made of blood. The source is a young woman with Graves' ophthalmopathy.

CDR3 bases: TGTGCCAGCAGTTTAAACCGGGACCCAAAGGGGGAGACCCAGTACTTC. Translating it yields CASSLNRDPKGETQYF. The chain joins TRBV12-3 or TRBV12-4 to TRBJ2-5; either TRBD1 or TRBD2 may fit D (5 bases each). V lost 2 bases to trimming and J lost 5 bases, with 18 bases between them. This CDR3 comprises 16 residues.

There are many counts of this clonotype. The CDR3 region is CASSFSREGEAFF. In DNA, the CDR3 is TGTGCCAGTTCCTTTTCCAGGGAGGGTGAAGCTTTCTTT. The V call is TRBV2, the J call TRBJ1-1, with D possibly being TRBD1 (5 bases). The CDR3 consists of 13 residues. Germline CDR1 is SNHLY and CDR2 is FYNNEI. The V and J ends lost 9 bases and 7 bases respectively, with 18 bases between them.

This clonotype was counted many times. This chain uses TRBV15 with TRBJ1-1; D might be TRBD1 (5 bases). The CDR3 extends over 12 amino acids. Trimming took 0 bases from V and 14 from J, leaving 13 bases between them. Germline V lookup: CDR1 LNHNV, CDR2 YYDKDF (reference sequence). CDR3 residues: CATSRDFAGSFF. DNA for the CDR3: TGTGCCACCAGCAGAGATTTTGCAGGGTCCTTCTTT.

This clonotype has just a few counts. In DNA, the CDR3 is TGTGCCAGCAGTGAAGCAGGGGCGACTGAAGCTTTCTTT. Translation: CASSEAGATEAFF. The rearrangement uses TRBV6-1 and TRBJ1-1; weak D call: TRBD1 (5 bases). CDR3 size: 13 residues. Per germline, CDR1 MNHNS and CDR2 SASEGT. V was cut by 0 bases and J by 5 bases, with 7 bases left in between.

On this clonotype: At one boundary the junction diverges from the germline segment, which might be a read error. The chain employs TRBV11-1 and TRBJ1-1; TRBD1 matches 7 bases. Germline lookup yields CDR1 SGHAT and CDR2 FQDESV (reference sequence). This CDR3 comprises 14 residues. This chain's CDR3 is CASGLQGGNTEALF. In DNA form, the CDR3 reads TGTGCCAGCGGACTTCAGGGGGGGAACACTGAAGCTCTCTTT.

The V and J genes are TRBV11-2 and TRBJ2-3, with D hard to call. V lost 5 bases to trimming and J lost 4 bases, with 13 bases between them. The CDR3 is 14 amino acids. CDR1 SGHAT and CDR2 FQNNGV come from the germline V gene. The CDR3 here is CASSDHYRADTQYF. In DNA form, the CDR3 reads TGTGCCAGCAGCGACCACTACCGGGCAGATACGCAGTATTTT. The full variable domain, its missing parts supplied by reference TRBV11-2 and TRBJ2-3, is EAGVAQSPRYKIIEKRQSVAFWCNPISGHATLYWYQQILGQGPKLLIQFQNNGVVDDSQLPKDRFSAERLKGVDSTLKIQPAKLEDSAVYLCASSDHYRADTQYFGPGTRLTVL.

The V call is TRBV2, the J call TRBJ1-1; 9 bases are a match to TRBD1. CDR1 is SNHLY and CDR2 is FYNNEI in the germline V gene. The CDR3 spans 16 residues. Unmatched junction bases numbered 7, after V lost 5 bases and J lost 0 bases. CDR3 coding DNA: TGTGCCAGCAGTAAGGGGACAGGGAATATGAACACTGAAGCTTTCTTT. Encoded protein: CASSKGTGNMNTEAFF.

This clonotype has a count of ten or more. This chain uses TRBV29-1 with TRBJ2-2, with no clear D. The CDR3 runs to 15 residues. The germline V and J ends were trimmed by 5 bases and 0 bases, with 13 bases remaining between them. The germline gives CDR1 SQVTM, CDR2 ANQGSEA. CDR3 DNA: TGCAGCGTTCCGAAGGTAGCAGCGAACACCGGGGAGCTGTTTTTT. Translation: CSVPKVAANTGELFF.

This rearrangement joins TRBV6-1 to TRBJ1-2; 8 positions match TRBD1. Germline CDR1 is MNHNS and CDR2 is SASEGT. CDR3 size: 14 residues. V lost 7 bases to trimming and J lost 4 bases; unmatched junction nucleotides: 8. The CDR3 nucleotides are TGTGCCAGCAAACAGGAGGACAGGGCCTATGGCTACACCTTC. This translates into CASKQEDRAYGYTF.

This clonotype was seen more than once but under ten times. The gene calls are TRBV2 and TRBJ2-2; D gene uncertain. Per the germline V gene, CDR1 is SNHLY and CDR2 is FYNNEI. V was trimmed by 4 bases and J by 0 bases, leaving 9 bases between them. The length of the CDR3 is 15 residues. The CDR3 region has the DNA TGTGCCAGCAGTGTGGTGACACCGAACACCGGGGAGCTGTTTTTT. Its protein product is CASSVVTPNTGELFF.

In this sample, this clonotype turned up many times. The V gene is TRBV6-5, the J gene TRBJ2-7, with no clear D. V was cut by 2 bases and J by 3 bases, with 11 bases left in between. This CDR3 contains 14 residues. CDR1 and CDR2 from the germline V gene are MNHEY and SVGAGI. CDR3 in DNA: TGTGCCAGCAGTTACCCTCGGCATAGCTACGAGCAGTACTTC. This encodes CASSYPRHSYEQYF.

This clonotype was seen only a few times. This chain joins TRBV11-2 and TRBJ1-2; possible D gene TRBD1, 6 bases. CDR3 length: 13 residues. Germline loops: CDR1 SGHAT, CDR2 FQNNGV. V was pared by 5 bases and J by 7 bases, with 14 bases between. This chain's CDR3 is CASSKNRDSGYTF. DNA for the CDR3: TGTGCCAGCAGCAAGAACAGGGACTCTGGCTACACCTTC.

In its sample, this clonotype was seen a few times. This chain links TRBV7-9 with TRBJ2-7; tentatively, D is TRBD1 (7 bases). Germline assignment: CDR1 SEHNR and CDR2 FQNEAQ (reference sequence). CDR3 length: 15 residues. Trimming shortened V by 3 bases and J by 0 bases, and 12 bases separated the two germline ends. The CDR3 loop is CASSFGGTVSYEQYF. CDR3 bases: TGTGCCAGCAGCTTTGGGGGGACAGTCTCCTACGAGCAGTACTTC. Using reference TRBV7-9 and TRBJ2-7 for the parts outside the CDR3, the full variable domain is DTGVSQNPRHKITKRGQNVTFRCDPISEHNRLYWYRQTLGQGPEFLTYFQNEAQLEKSRLLSDRFSAERPKGSFSTLEIQRTEQGDSAMYLCASSFGGTVSYEQYFGPGTRLTVT.

This clonotype was detected ten times or more. This chain links TRBV30 with TRBJ2-5; D uncertain. Trimming cost V 0 bases and J 0 bases, with 8 bases left between them. There are 14 residues in the CDR3. Germline CDR1 reads GTSNPN; CDR2 reads SVGIG (reference sequence). The CDR3 DNA reads TGTGCCTGGAGTGTACTGAGAAACCAAGAGACCCAGTACTTC. It specifies CAWSVLRNQETQYF. Combining the CDR3 with reference TRBV30 and TRBJ2-5 gives the whole variable domain SQTIHQWPATLVQPVGSPLSLECTVEGTSNPNLYWYRQAAGRGLQLLFYSVGIGQISSEVPQNLSASRPQDRQFILSSKKLLLSDSGFYLCAWSVLRNQETQYFGPGTRLLVL.

The V call is TRBV7-2, the J call TRBJ1-1, with no clear D. Trimming stripped 5 bases from V and 12 bases from J, with 19 bases between. The CDR3 is made up of 13 amino acids. Germline V gene lookup returns CDR1 SGHTA and CDR2 FQGNSA. The CDR3 sequence is CASSQGRLKDTFF. The CDR3 DNA sequence: TGTGCCAGCAGCCAAGGACGCCTCAAGGATACTTTCTTT.

This clonotype turned up a few times. The chain has TRBV6-1 and TRBJ1-4; 9 bases fit TRBD1. The germline V gene has CDR1 MNHNS and CDR2 SASEGT. Unmatched junction bases numbered 6, after V lost 5 bases and J lost 8 bases. The CDR3 spans 14 residues. The CDR3 is CASSPTGGREKLFF. The CDR3 DNA reads TGTGCCAGCAGTCCGACAGGGGGGCGGGAAAAACTGTTTTTT.

This clonotype occurred many times. The chain carries TRBV5-1 and TRBJ2-7, with D perhaps assigned TRBD1 or TRBD2 (7 bases each). Germline V CDR1 and CDR2: SGHRS, YFSETQ. V was pared by 2 bases and J by 4 bases, with 22 bases between. The CDR3 sequence is 17 residues long. CDR3 in amino acids: CASSFDIRGGSEYEQYF. CDR3 nucleotide sequence: TGCGCCAGCAGCTTCGATATCAGGGGGGGCTCGGAGTACGAGCAGTACTTC.

Many counts were recorded for this clonotype. The chain links TRBV12-3 or TRBV12-4 to TRBJ1-1; no reliable D call. This CDR3 has 14 residues. Trimming shortened V by 6 bases and J by 4 bases, and 15 bases separated the two germline ends. This CDR3 is CASSPTITPTEAFF. For the CDR3, the DNA is TGTGCCAGCAGCCCGACAATAACGCCCACTGAAGCTTTCTTT.

This clonotype was seen ten or more times. The gene calls are TRBV19 and TRBJ2-4, with D tentatively TRBD1 (7 bases). CDR3 length: 17 amino acids. Germline V gene lookup returns CDR1 LNHDA and CDR2 SQIVND (reference sequence). The V end was cut by 5 bases, the J end by 0 bases, with 17 bases between. The CDR3 DNA reads TGTGCCAGTAGTTCGAGGGGGGACAGCCTAGCCAAAAACATTCAGTACTTC. This codes for CASSSRGDSLAKNIQYF.

There are many counts of this clonotype. The chain couples TRBV2 to TRBJ1-5; TRBD1 is a possible D gene (5 bases). The germline gives CDR1 SNHLY, CDR2 FYNNEI. CDR3 length equals 12 residues. V dropped 8 bases and J dropped 7 bases, with 12 bases sitting between them. The CDR3 region has the DNA TGTGCCAGCGGAGGGGTAGGGCAGCCCCAGCATTTT. Translating gives CASGGVGQPQHF.

In this sample, this clonotype turned up many times. The V gene is TRBV28, the J gene TRBJ2-7; 10 positions match TRBD1. Trimming took 7 bases from V and 4 from J; bases not matched to a gene: 10. This CDR3 is 15 amino acids long. In germline, CDR1 is MDHEN, CDR2 SYDVKM. The CDR3 spells CASIKPGTGVYEQYF. CDR3 nucleotides: TGTGCCAGCATAAAACCCGGGACAGGGGTTTACGAGCAGTACTTC.

The CDR3 sequence: CASRADGTYEQYF. For the CDR3, the DNA is TGTGCCAGCAGAGCCGACGGTACCTACGAGCAGTACTTC. This chain uses TRBV7-3 with TRBJ2-7; D unresolved. Germline lookup yields CDR1 SGHTA and CDR2 FQGTGA. The CDR3 spans 13 residues. The V end lost 6 bases, the J end lost 2 bases, and 11 bases lay between the germline ends.

This chain links TRBV3-1 with TRBJ1-2, with D tentatively TRBD1 (5 bases). Per the germline V gene, CDR1 is LGHDT and CDR2 is YNNKEL (reference sequence). The CDR3 runs to 18 residues. V lost 0 bases and J 0 bases, leaving 17 bases between the germline ends. Here the CDR3 DNA reads TGTGCCAGCAGCCAAGATCTAGGGGCGACGACGGCTAACTATGGCTACACCTTC. The encoded protein is CASSQDLGATTANYGYTF.

The chain recombines TRBV12-5 with TRBJ1-1; D might be TRBD1 (5 bases). The V end lost 4 bases, the J end lost 6 bases, and 15 bases lay between the germline ends. There are 14 residues in the CDR3. Germline-derived CDR1 and CDR2 are LGHNT and FRNRAP. CDR3 protein: CASGSSGTGAEAFF. The CDR3 nucleotides read TGTGCTAGTGGTTCTTCGGGGACCGGGGCTGAAGCTTTCTTT.

This clonotype has ten or more counts. The V gene is TRBV4-1, the J gene TRBJ1-2; no clear D gene. V lost 2 bases, J lost 4 bases, and 11 bases lay in between. The CDR3 contains 14 residues. Per the germline V gene, CDR1 is MGHRA and CDR2 is YSYEKL. CDR3 in DNA: TGCGCCAGCAGCCAACGGGGAAGGCTCTATGGCTACACCTTC. Translating it yields CASSQRGRLYGYTF.

Ten or more counts support this clonotype. The chain employs TRBV20-1 and TRBJ2-7, with 12 bases matching TRBD2. Trimming took 6 bases from V and 3 from J; bases not matched to a gene: 9. The germline gives CDR1 DFQATT, CDR2 SNEGSKA (reference sequence). The CDR3 consists of 15 residues. The DNA for the CDR3 is TGCAGTGCCATACTAGCGGGGGGCCCGAACTACGAGCAGTACTTC. It encodes CSAILAGGPNYEQYF.

This sequence joins TRBV20-1 and TRBJ1-2, with D possibly matching TRBD1 (6 bases). The germline gives CDR1 DFQATT, CDR2 SNEGSKA (reference sequence). V dropped 5 bases and J dropped 0 bases, with 13 bases sitting between them. This CDR3 region has 14 residues. The CDR3: CSADTGYANYGYTF. The CDR3 DNA reads TGCAGTGCTGATACAGGGTACGCTAACTATGGCTACACCTTC.

This chain uses TRBV11-2 with TRBJ2-2; 9 nucleotides line up with TRBD1. Germline values: CDR1 SGHAT, CDR2 FQNNGV. The CDR3 runs 16 residues. V gave up 1 base and J gave up 5 bases; unmatched junction bases: 5. The CDR3 DNA follows: TGTGCCAGCAGCTTAGTAGGGACAGGGCTGACCGGGGAGCTGTTTTTT. Translating it yields CASSLVGTGLTGELFF.

This clonotype was detected only a few times. This chain's CDR3 is CSASPGQGLGDTEAFF. Here the CDR3 DNA reads TGCAGTGCCAGCCCTGGACAGGGGTTAGGGGACACTGAAGCTTTCTTT. The chain has TRBV20-1 and TRBJ1-1; 9 nucleotides agree with TRBD1. Germline loops: CDR1 DFQATT, CDR2 SNEGSKA (reference sequence). The CDR3 runs 16 residues. Germline trimming cut 6 bases from V and 3 bases from J; bases unmatched to any gene: 14.

The chain employs TRBV5-1 and TRBJ2-2, with a tentative D call TRBD2 (5 bases). The CDR3 has 14 residues. Germline CDR1 SGHRS, CDR2 YFSETQ. Between the trimmed V and J ends, which lost 2 bases and 4 bases, there was a span of 9 bases. The CDR3 nucleotides are TGCGCCAGCAGCTTACAAGCGGCCACCGGGGAGCTGTTTTTT. Translating gives CASSLQAATGELFF.